This T cell receptor beta chain came from a study of blood T cell repertoires in COVID-19 (dated by TCRdb to the early 2020s). Regarding the complete study: Collaborator samples came from the United States, Italy and Spain and covered acute and convalescent phases of COVID-19. Subjects who had been exposed to COVID-19, were actively infected with it, or had recovered from it provided the deeply sampled blood TCRbeta repertoires that made up the dataset. The material from the prospective study consisted of cDNA or gDNA derived from T cells, B-cell-depleted T cells, or PBMCs. The samples were drawn from the first 160 participants of the ongoing ImmuneRACE study and from 1,254 subjects provided by 6 global collaborators. Sample metadata almost always included a de-identified subject ID, COVID-19 status, age in years and sex. A freely available public database, intended as a resource for researchers studying the immune response to SARS-CoV-2, is where the repertoires were released. HLA class I and class II types, where available, came from metadata supplied by the sample provider rather than from assay-based typing. Paper-wide results and their limitations: Clinical and demographic metadata were provided uncurated, with the amount varying by source and participant.

Concerning this clone itself: Its specific antigen is unknown. No base quality values were provided; no much bigger clone lies one nucleotide off.

Collaborating institutions collected whole blood in K2EDTA tubes following their own protocols. For TCRbeta analysis, collaborator samples were shipped as frozen whole blood, as isolated PBMCs, or as DNA extracted from either sample type. Per the germline V gene, SNHLY is the CDR1 and FYNNEI is the CDR2. Trimming removed 2 bases from V and 2 bases from J, leaving 13 bases between the germline ends. Counted from cysteine to phenylalanine, this CDR3 has 16 amino acids. CDR3 DNA is the only sequence kept; it has 48 bases, read in frame from the first base. TCRbeta CDR3 regions were amplified from genomic DNA using the immunoSEQ Assay, a bias-controlled multiplex PCR. In the source study's methods: The number of nucleated cells in each sample was estimated from the amplification of reference gene primers within the assay. Sequence reads were collapsed and filtered to measure the absolute abundance of every unique TCRbeta CDR3 rearrangement. For each sample, productive Simpson clonality was calculated as the square root of Simpson's diversity index across productive rearrangements. The immuneACCESS repertoire file appears here via TCRdb, limited to in-frame rearrangements. These files lack a portion of the clones; in checked studies, under half of the deficit traces to unresolved V genes, and the cause of the others is not known. That table is the source of V, J and clone size, and D and trimming were worked out from the DNA. In all, the sample holds 100,000 to 150,000 clones, and approximately 70% of those were seen once. The ten largest account for less than 2.5% of the sample.

Sample: peripheral blood. The sequence derives from a woman aged 70 to 79 with acute or convalescent COVID-19. The chain is encoded by TRBV2 joined to TRBJ2-1; the D gene identity is not certain. In nucleotides, the sequence is TGTGCCAGCAGTGAATTTGGCAGGAAAACCTACAATGAGCAGTTCTTC. It translates to CASSEFGRKTYNEQFF. Outside the CDR3, residues come from the reference TRBV2 and TRBJ2-1 proteins, so the full variable domain is: EPEVTQTPSHQVTQMGQEVILRCVPISNHLYFYWYRQILGQKVEFLVSFYNNEISEKSEIFDDQFSVERPDGSNFTLKIRSTKLEDSAMYFCASSEFGRKTYNEQFFGPGTRLTVL.